Listed here are 3 T cell receptor beta chains from one sample, sequenced in a study of T cells expressing NK-cell markers. TCRdb derives one entry per CDR3 protein from the 5' RACE reads, leaving out DNA. There are roughly 390,000 distinct CDR3 sequences in the sample, with around 10% held by the top ten. Source material: blood T cells: a sorted CD56 or NKG2C T cell subset, CD4+ or CD8+ T cells, or bulk PBMC T cells (not recorded which). The receptors here all came from a woman aged 50 to 60 in good health.

The genes are TRBV21-1 and TRBJ2-6; TCRdb's D gene call, TRBD2, goes unchecked for lack of DNA. TRBV21-1 is classified as a pseudogene. This CDR3 is 16 amino acids long. CDR3 sequence reads: CASSPKGRSGANVLTF.

This chain links TRBV4-1 with TRBJ2-1; without DNA, the TCRdb call of TRBD2 cannot be checked. CDR3 length: 13 amino acids. CDR1 and CDR2 (germline): MGHRA, YSYEKL. The chain's CDR3 is CASSQVRTTGQFF.

The chain carries TRBV20-1 and TRBJ2-4; TCRdb returns TRBD1, unconfirmable since there is no DNA. The CDR3 is 14 amino acids. Looked up from germline, CDR1 is DFQATT and CDR2 is SNEGSKA (reference sequence). This CDR3 reads CSAGRQGLGNIQYF.